This T cell receptor beta chain was retrieved from a study of blood T cell repertoires in COVID-19. Study-level information: COVID-19 samples, acute and convalescent, were from the United States, Italy and Spain. In each case, the material was cDNA or gDNA derived from T cells, B-cell-depleted T cells, or PBMCs.

Trimming shortened V by 5 bases and J by 3 bases, and 14 bases separated the two germline ends. The CDR3 runs 14 residues. The V gene's germline CDR1 is SEHNR and CDR2 FQNEAQ (reference sequence). In the source study's methods: By means of reference gene primer amplification, nucleated cell counts were estimated. Using immunoSEQ multiplex PCR, the repertoire was profiled, and TCRdb retains in-frame clones only, with some absent. The DNA was the basis for D and trimming; V, J and clone size are from that table. Of about 260,000 clones in the sample, approximately 82% were seen once. This rearrangement joins TRBV7-9 to TRBJ2-7, with a weak D call TRBD2 (5 bases). The sequence was obtained from a woman aged 80 or older with acute or convalescent COVID-19. Source material: peripheral blood. This CDR3 is CASSPRGGYYEQYF. CDR3 sequence (DNA): TGTGCCAGCAGCCCGAGAGGAGGATACTACGAGCAGTACTTC.